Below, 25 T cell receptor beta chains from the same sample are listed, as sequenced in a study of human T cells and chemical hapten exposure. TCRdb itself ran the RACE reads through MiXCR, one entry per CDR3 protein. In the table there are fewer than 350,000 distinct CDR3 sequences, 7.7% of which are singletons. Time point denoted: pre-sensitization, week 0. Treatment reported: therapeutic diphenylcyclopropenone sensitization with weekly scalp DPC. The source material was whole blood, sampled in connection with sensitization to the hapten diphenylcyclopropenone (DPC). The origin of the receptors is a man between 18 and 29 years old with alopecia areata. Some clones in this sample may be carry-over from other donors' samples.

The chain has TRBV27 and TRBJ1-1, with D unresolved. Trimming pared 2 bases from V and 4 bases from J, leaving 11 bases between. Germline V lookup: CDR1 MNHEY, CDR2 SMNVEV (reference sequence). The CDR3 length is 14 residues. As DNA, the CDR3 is TGTGCCAGCAGTTTAATGTTGGGTATCACTGAAGCTTTCTTT. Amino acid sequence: CASSLMLGITEAFF.

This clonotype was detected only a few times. In DNA form, the CDR3 reads TGCAGTGCTAGCATCCCCCAAGGGAGTCAGCCCCAGCATTTT. Amino acid sequence: CSASIPQGSQPQHF. The rearrangement uses TRBV20-1 and TRBJ1-5; D call uncertain. Germline CDR1 and CDR2: DFQATT and SNEGSKA (reference sequence). The CDR3 runs to 14 residues. V was trimmed by 3 bases and J by 6 bases, leaving 15 bases between them.

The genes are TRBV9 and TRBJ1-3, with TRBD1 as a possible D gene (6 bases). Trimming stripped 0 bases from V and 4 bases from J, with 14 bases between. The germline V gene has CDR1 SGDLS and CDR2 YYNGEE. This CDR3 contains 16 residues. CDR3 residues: CASSVGQAVRGNTIYF. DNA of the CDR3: TGTGCCAGCAGCGTAGGACAGGCCGTGAGGGGAAACACCATATATTTT.

The CDR3 here is CATIPDRGRNEQFF. The CDR3, as DNA: TGTGCCACCATCCCGGACAGGGGGCGCAATGAGCAGTTCTTC. V gene TRBV24-1 combines with J gene TRBJ2-1; 11 bases align to TRBD1. V lost 8 bases to trimming and J lost 6 bases; unmatched junction nucleotides: 5. The germline V gene has CDR1 KGHDR and CDR2 SFDVKD. The CDR3 consists of 14 residues.

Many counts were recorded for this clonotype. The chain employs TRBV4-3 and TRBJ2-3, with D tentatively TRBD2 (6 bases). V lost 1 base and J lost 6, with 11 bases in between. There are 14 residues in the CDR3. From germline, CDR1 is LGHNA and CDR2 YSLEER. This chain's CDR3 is CASSQVGRGDTQYF. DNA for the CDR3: TGCGCCAGCAGCCAAGTCGGACGGGGGGATACGCAGTATTTT.

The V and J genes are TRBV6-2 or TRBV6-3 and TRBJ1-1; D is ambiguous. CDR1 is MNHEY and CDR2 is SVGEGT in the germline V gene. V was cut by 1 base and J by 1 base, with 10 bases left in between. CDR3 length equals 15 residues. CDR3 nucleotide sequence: TGTGCCAGCAGTTACTGGTCCCTCGGGAACACTGAAGCTTTCTTT. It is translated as CASSYWSLGNTEAFF.

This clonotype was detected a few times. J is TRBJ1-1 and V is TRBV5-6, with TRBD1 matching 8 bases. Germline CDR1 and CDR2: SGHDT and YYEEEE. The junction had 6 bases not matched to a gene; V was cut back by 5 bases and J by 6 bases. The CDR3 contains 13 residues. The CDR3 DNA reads TGTGCCAGCAGATGGGCAGGGGGCTCTGAAGCTTTCTTT. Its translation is CASRWAGGSEAFF.

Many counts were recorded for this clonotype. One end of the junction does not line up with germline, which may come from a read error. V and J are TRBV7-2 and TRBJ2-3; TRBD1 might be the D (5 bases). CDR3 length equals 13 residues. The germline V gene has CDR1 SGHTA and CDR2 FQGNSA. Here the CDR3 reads CAGREEVSDTQYF. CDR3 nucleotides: TGTGCCGGCAGGGAAGAAGTCTCGGATACGCAGTATTTT.

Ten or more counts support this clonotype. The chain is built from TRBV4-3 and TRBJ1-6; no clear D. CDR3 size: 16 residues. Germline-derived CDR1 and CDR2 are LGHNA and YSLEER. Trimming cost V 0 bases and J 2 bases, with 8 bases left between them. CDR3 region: CASSQESTAYNSPLHF. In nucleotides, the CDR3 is TGCGCCAGCAGCCAAGAAAGTACAGCCTATAATTCACCCCTCCACTTT.

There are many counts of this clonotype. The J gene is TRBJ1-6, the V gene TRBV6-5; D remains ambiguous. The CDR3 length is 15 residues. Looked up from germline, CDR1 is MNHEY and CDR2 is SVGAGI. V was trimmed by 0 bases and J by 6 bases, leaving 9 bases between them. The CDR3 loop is CASSYSTDGNSPLHF. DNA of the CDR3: TGTGCCAGCAGTTACTCGACTGATGGTAATTCACCCCTCCACTTT.

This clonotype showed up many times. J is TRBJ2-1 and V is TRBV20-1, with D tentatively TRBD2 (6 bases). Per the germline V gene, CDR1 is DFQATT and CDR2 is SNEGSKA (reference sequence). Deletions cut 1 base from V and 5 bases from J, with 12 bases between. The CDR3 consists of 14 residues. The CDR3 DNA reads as TGCAGTGCTAGAGTGGGGACTTCCCACAATGAGCAGTTCTTC. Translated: CSARVGTSHNEQFF.

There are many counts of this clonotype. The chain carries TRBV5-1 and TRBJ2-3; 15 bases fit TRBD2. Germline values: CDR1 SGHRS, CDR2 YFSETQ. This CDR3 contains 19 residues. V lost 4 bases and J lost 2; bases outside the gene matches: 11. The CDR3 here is CASSSGLAGGRPDTDTQYF. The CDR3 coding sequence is TGCGCCAGCAGCAGTGGACTAGCGGGGGGGCGCCCGGACACAGATACGCAGTATTTT. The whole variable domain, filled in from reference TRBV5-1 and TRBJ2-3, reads KAGVTQTPRYLIKTRGQQVTLSCSPISGHRSVSWYQQTPGQGLQFLFEYFSETQRNKGNFPGRFSGRQFSNSRSEMNVSTLELGDSALYLCASSSGLAGGRPDTDTQYFGPGTRLTVL.

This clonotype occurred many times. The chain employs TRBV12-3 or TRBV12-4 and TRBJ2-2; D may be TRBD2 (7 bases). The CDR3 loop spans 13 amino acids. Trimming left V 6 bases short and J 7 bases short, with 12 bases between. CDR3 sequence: CASRGGAHGELFF. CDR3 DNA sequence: TGTGCCAGCAGAGGGGGGGCGCACGGGGAGCTGTTTTTT.

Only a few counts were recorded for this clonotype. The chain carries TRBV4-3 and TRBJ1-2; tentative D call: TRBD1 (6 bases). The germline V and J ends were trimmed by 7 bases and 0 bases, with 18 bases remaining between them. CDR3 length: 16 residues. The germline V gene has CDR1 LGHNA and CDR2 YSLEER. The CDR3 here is CASTPLWGAANYGYTF. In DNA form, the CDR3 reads TGCGCCAGCACCCCCTTGTGGGGGGCTGCTAACTATGGCTACACCTTC.

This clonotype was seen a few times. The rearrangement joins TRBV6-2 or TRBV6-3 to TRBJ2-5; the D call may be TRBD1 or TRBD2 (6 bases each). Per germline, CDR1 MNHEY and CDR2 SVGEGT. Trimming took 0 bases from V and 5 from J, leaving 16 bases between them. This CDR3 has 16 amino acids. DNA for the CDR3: TGTGCCAGCAGTTACTCGAGTACGGGGGCCAGGGAGACCCAGTACTTC. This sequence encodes CASSYSSTGARETQYF.

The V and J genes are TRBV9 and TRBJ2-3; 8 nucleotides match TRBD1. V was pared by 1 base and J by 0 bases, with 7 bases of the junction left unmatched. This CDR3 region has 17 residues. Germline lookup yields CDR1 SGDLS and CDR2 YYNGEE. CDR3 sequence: CASSVTGTGSSTDTQYF. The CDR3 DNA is TGTGCCAGCAGCGTAACCGGGACAGGTTCTAGCACAGATACGCAGTATTTT.

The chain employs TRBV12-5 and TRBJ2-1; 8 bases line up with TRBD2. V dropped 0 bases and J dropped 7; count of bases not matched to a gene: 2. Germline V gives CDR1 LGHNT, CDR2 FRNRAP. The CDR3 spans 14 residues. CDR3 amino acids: CASGLVLAANEQFF. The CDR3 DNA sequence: TGTGCTAGTGGTTTGGTACTAGCGGCAAATGAGCAGTTCTTC.

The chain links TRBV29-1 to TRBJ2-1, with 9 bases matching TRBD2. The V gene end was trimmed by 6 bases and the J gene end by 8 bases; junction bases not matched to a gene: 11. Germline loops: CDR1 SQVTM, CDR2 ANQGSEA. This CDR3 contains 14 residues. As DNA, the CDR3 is TGCAGCGTGACCCTTCGCGGGGGGGGCGATGAGCAGTTCTTC. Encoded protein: CSVTLRGGGDEQFF.

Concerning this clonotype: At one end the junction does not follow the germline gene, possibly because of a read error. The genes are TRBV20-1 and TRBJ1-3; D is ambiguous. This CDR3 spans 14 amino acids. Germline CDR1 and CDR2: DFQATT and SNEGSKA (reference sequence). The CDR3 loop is CSARGSLTGNTIYF. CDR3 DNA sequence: TGCAGTGCAAGAGGGAGTCTGACTGGAAACACCATATATTTT.

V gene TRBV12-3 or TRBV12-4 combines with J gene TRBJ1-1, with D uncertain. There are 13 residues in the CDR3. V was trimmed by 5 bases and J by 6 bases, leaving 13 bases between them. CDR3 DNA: TGTGCCAGCAGTCCTCCGGGATTACCTGAAGCTTTCTTT. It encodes CASSPPGLPEAFF.

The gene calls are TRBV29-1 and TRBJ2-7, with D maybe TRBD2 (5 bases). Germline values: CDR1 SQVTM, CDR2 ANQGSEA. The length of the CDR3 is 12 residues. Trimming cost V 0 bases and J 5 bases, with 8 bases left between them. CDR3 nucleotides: TGCAGCGTTGAAGAAGTCGGGGACGAGCAGTACTTC. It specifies CSVEEVGDEQYF.

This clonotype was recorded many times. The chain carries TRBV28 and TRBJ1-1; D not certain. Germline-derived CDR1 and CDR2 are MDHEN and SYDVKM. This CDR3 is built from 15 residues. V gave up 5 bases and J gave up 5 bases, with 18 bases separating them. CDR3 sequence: CASSRTTEVWTEAFF. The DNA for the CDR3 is TGTGCCAGCAGTCGGACCACAGAGGTATGGACTGAAGCTTTCTTT.

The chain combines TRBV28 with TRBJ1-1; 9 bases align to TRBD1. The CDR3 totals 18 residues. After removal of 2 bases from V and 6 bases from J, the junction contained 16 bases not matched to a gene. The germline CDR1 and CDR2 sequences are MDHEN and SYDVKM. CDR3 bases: TGTGCCAGCAGTTTACTCCCCCCGGGACAGGGTACTTTTTCTGAAGCTTTCTTT. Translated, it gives CASSLLPPGQGTFSEAFF.

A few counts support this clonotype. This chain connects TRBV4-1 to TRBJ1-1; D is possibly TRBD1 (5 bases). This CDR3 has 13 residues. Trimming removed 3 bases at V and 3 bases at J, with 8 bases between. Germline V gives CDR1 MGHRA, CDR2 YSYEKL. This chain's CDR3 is CASSQTADTEAFF. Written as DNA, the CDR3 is TGCGCCAGCAGCCAGACAGCAGACACTGAAGCTTTCTTT.

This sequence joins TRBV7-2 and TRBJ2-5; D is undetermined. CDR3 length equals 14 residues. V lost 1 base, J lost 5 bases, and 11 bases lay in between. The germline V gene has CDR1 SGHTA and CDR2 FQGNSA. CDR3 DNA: TGTGCCAGCAGCTTAGTTAGGGTCGACGAGACCCAGTACTTC. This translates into CASSLVRVDETQYF.